The 2 T cell receptor beta chains below come from one sample, sequenced in a study of T cell repertoires in cytomegalovirus infection. TCRdb reprocessed the reads via MiXCR and lists one record per CDR3 protein. Seen here are some 300,000 distinct CDR3 sequences, approximately 15% observed once, and the top ten hold around 8.7%. Sequencing was performed on PBMCs. The receptor set was obtained from a human donor in good health (CMV status not recorded). Some clones in this sample may be carry-over from other donors' samples.

The genes are TRBV10-3 and TRBJ1-2, with D perhaps TRBD1 (6 bases). CDR1 ENHRY and CDR2 SYGVKD come from the germline V gene. The CDR3 is made up of 13 amino acids. V lost 2 bases and J lost 5, with 9 bases in between. CDR3 DNA: TGTGCCATCAGTGAGGGGACACCATATGGCTACACCTTC. Translation: CAISEGTPYGYTF.

The rearrangement joins TRBV28 to TRBJ2-5, with D possibly matching TRBD2 (6 bases). V lost 2 bases to trimming and J lost 0 bases, with 10 bases between them. The CDR3 consists of 15 residues. The germline CDR1 and CDR2 sequences are MDHEN and SYDVKM. The CDR3 region is CASSLGSGYQETQYF. CDR3 DNA sequence: TGTGCCAGCAGTTTAGGTAGCGGCTACCAAGAGACCCAGTACTTC.